This entry lists 4 T cell receptor beta chains sequenced from one sample in a study of radiotherapy plus CTLA-4 blockade in lung cancer. Repertoires were generated with immunoSEQ multiplex PCR, while TCRdb's copy carries only in-frame clones and drops some. The sample has 51,000 or so clones; about 88% are singletons. The sequencing here drew on peripheral blood, taken from a patient treated with radiotherapy plus ipilimumab. Receptors were obtained from a human donor with non-small cell lung cancer whose response to radiotherapy plus ipilimumab could not be evaluated.

The chain is built from TRBV5-1 and TRBJ2-1, with TRBD2 matching over 10 bases. The CDR3 contains 17 residues. CDR1 is SGHRS, CDR2 YFSETQ, per germline. J lost 0 bases, V lost 2 bases, and 5 bases had no gene match. Here the CDR3 reads CASSLTSGESSYNEQFF. As DNA, the CDR3 is TGCGCCAGCAGCTTAACTAGCGGGGAGAGCTCCTACAATGAGCAGTTCTTC.

This chain connects TRBV9 to TRBJ2-7; 8 bases agree with TRBD1. The germline gives CDR1 SGDLS, CDR2 YYNGEE. The V gene end was trimmed by 3 bases and the J gene end by 3 bases; junction bases not matched to a gene: 5. CDR3 length: 14 amino acids. The CDR3 DNA is TGTGCCAGCAGCGCGCAGGGGGCGAACTACGAGCAGTACTTC. It specifies CASSAQGANYEQYF.

Regarding this clone: In the same sample, other DNA sequences code for this CDR3. The chain combines TRBV6-5 with TRBJ2-7, with 11 bases aligning to TRBD2. Trimming cost V 3 bases and J 4 bases; bases outside gene matches: 5. The CDR3 loop spans 15 amino acids. Germline V gives CDR1 MNHEY, CDR2 SVGAGI. The CDR3 protein is CASSYSSGGAYEQYF. The DNA for the CDR3 is TGTGCCAGCAGTTATAGTAGCGGGGGGGCGTACGAGCAGTACTTC.

This chain uses TRBV28 with TRBJ1-4; 7 nucleotides match TRBD1. From germline, CDR1 is MDHEN and CDR2 SYDVKM. The CDR3 length is 15 residues. V was clipped by 2 bases and J by 7 bases; unmatched bases: 7. The CDR3 bases are TGTGCCAGCAGTTTACGACAGGGTGGGGGTGAAAAACTGTTTTTT. Its translation is CASSLRQGGGEKLFF.